The rows below give T cell receptor beta chains drawn from one sample of a study of T cell changes during pregnancy in multiple sclerosis. Libraries were prepared by immunoSEQ multiplex PCR; TCRdb keeps only in-frame clonotypes and omits some of them. Among approximately 46,000 clones listed, nearly 90% were seen once. The material was CD4+ T cells from peripheral blood mononuclear cells, obtained after pregnancy. Source of these receptors: a female donor with multiple sclerosis, enrolled in a pregnancy study. The CDR3 runs from the conserved cysteine through the conserved F or W. A D gene is named only where the DNA matches it firmly. Only some rows state a clone size, as once, few, many or a class for expanded clones.

abundance: NA
j_gene: TRBJ1-2
v_gene: TRBV28
d_gene: NA
CDR3nt: TGTGCCAGCAGTTTAATGGGGCTTCCTGGCTACACCTTC
CDR3aa: CASSLMGLPGYTF

abundance: NA
j_gene: TRBJ2-5
v_gene: TRBV7-2
d_gene: TRBD2
CDR3nt: TGTGCCAGCAGCTCCGTCACTAGCGCACAAGAGACCCAGTACTTC
CDR3aa: CASSSVTSAQETQYF

abundance: NA
j_gene: TRBJ2-5
v_gene: TRBV28
d_gene: TRBD2
CDR3nt: TGTGCCAGCAGTTTAGTCCTAGCGGGAGAGACCCAGTACTTC
CDR3aa: CASSLVLAGETQYF

abundance: NA
j_gene: TRBJ2-1
v_gene: TRBV18
d_gene: TRBD2
CDR3nt: TGTGCCAGCTCATATAGCGGGAGTGCCTACAATGAGCAGTTCTTC
CDR3aa: CASSYSGSAYNEQFF

abundance: NA
j_gene: TRBJ2-1
v_gene: TRBV6-1
d_gene: TRBD2
CDR3nt: TGTGCCAGCAGTGTGGGACTAGCGGGAGGGAGCTCCTACAATGAGCAGTTCTTC
CDR3aa: CASSVGLAGGSSYNEQFF

abundance: NA
j_gene: TRBJ2-5
v_gene: TRBV5-5
d_gene: NA
CDR3nt: TGTGCCAGCAGCTTGGGATTGCGGGGACAAGAGACCCAGTACTTC
CDR3aa: CASSLGLRGQETQYF

abundance: NA
j_gene: TRBJ2-1
v_gene: TRBV6-1
d_gene: TRBD1
CDR3nt: TGTGCCAGCAGTGCGCAGGGGGCGGACAATGAGCAGTTCTTC
CDR3aa: CASSAQGADNEQFF

abundance: NA
j_gene: TRBJ1-2
v_gene: TRBV19
d_gene: TRBD1
CDR3nt: TGTGCCAGTAGTATAGCAGCGACAGGGATCTATGGCTACACCTTC
CDR3aa: CASSIAATGIYGYTF

abundance: NA
j_gene: TRBJ2-7
v_gene: TRBV28
d_gene: NA
CDR3nt: TGTGCCAGCAGTTCCCAATCCTACGAGCAGTACTTC
CDR3aa: CASSSQSYEQYF

abundance: NA
j_gene: TRBJ1-1
v_gene: TRBV19
d_gene: NA
CDR3nt: TGTGCCAGTAGTATAGCGGGAGGGGGCACTGAAGCTTTCTTT
CDR3aa: CASSIAGGGTEAFF

abundance: NA
j_gene: TRBJ1-2
v_gene: TRBV30
d_gene: NA
CDR3nt: TGTGCCTGGAGTACTCGAATGGGGCCAGGAGGCTACACCTTC
CDR3aa: CAWSTRMGPGGYTF

abundance: many
j_gene: TRBJ2-7
v_gene: TRBV18
d_gene: TRBD2
CDR3nt: TGTGCCAGCTCACCTAGCGGGATGGTGGTCTACGAGCAGTACTTC
CDR3aa: CASSPSGMVVYEQYF

abundance: NA
j_gene: TRBJ1-2
v_gene: TRBV6-5
d_gene: NA
CDR3nt: TGTGCCAGCAGAATAACAGCTAACTATGGCTACACCTTC
CDR3aa: CASRITANYGYTF

abundance: NA
j_gene: TRBJ2-3
v_gene: TRBV19
d_gene: NA
CDR3nt: TGTGCCAGTAGTTCGGGGACAGATACGCAGTATTTT
CDR3aa: CASSSGTDTQYF

abundance: NA
j_gene: TRBJ2-5
v_gene: TRBV9
d_gene: NA
CDR3nt: TGTGCCAGCAGCGTAGTGGCGGGAACTCAAGAGACCCAGTACTTC
CDR3aa: CASSVVAGTQETQYF

abundance: NA
j_gene: TRBJ2-7
v_gene: TRBV2
d_gene: TRBD2
CDR3nt: TGTGCCAGCAGTGAAGCTGGTGGCGGGAGGGCGGGCCACGAGCAGTACTTC
CDR3aa: CASSEAGGGRAGHEQYF

abundance: NA
j_gene: TRBJ1-2
v_gene: TRBV5-1
d_gene: NA
CDR3nt: TGCGCCAGCAGCATGGCCAGGACTAACTATGGCTACACCTTC
CDR3aa: CASSMARTNYGYTF

abundance: once
j_gene: TRBJ1-2
v_gene: TRBV28
d_gene: TRBD1
CDR3nt: TGTGCCAGCAGTTTAGAGGGGACAGGGGGCCTCTATGGCTACACCTTC
CDR3aa: CASSLEGTGGLYGYTF

abundance: once
j_gene: TRBJ2-3
v_gene: TRBV6-1
d_gene: NA
CDR3nt: TGTGCCAGCAGTGAACGCCAGGGTTTGACGCAGTATTTT
CDR3aa: CASSERQGLTQYF

abundance: NA
j_gene: TRBJ1-2
v_gene: TRBV19
d_gene: NA
CDR3nt: TGTGCCACCGCTGACGGAGGTATAGGCTACACCTTC
CDR3aa: CATADGGIGYTF

abundance: NA
j_gene: TRBJ1-1
v_gene: TRBV28
d_gene: NA
CDR3nt: TGTGCCAGCAGTTTACAGGGGAGAGGGCCTGAAGCTTTCTTT
CDR3aa: CASSLQGRGPEAFF

abundance: once
j_gene: TRBJ2-7
v_gene: TRBV4-3
d_gene: NA
CDR3nt: TGCGCCAGCAGCCAATCCCGGGGAGGTTCCTACGAGCAGTACTTC
CDR3aa: CASSQSRGGSYEQYF

abundance: NA
j_gene: TRBJ2-1
v_gene: TRBV5-1
d_gene: TRBD2
CDR3nt: TGCGCCAGCAGCTTGGGCGGCGGGAGGGATAATGAGCAGTTCTTC
CDR3aa: CASSLGGGRDNEQFF

abundance: NA
j_gene: TRBJ2-1
v_gene: TRBV9
d_gene: TRBD2
CDR3nt: TGTGCCAGCAGCGTAGGTTTGAGAGCGGGAGTTAACAATGAGCAGTTCTTC
CDR3aa: CASSVGLRAGVNNEQFF

abundance: few
j_gene: TRBJ1-1
v_gene: TRBV5-1
d_gene: TRBD1
CDR3nt: TGCGCCAGCAGCTTGGGGAGACAGGGTGACGCTTTCTTT
CDR3aa: CASSLGRQGDAFF

abundance: NA
j_gene: TRBJ2-1
v_gene: TRBV29-1
d_gene: NA
CDR3nt: TGCAGCATCATTTACAATGAGCAGTTCTTC
CDR3aa: CSIIYNEQFF

abundance: NA
j_gene: TRBJ1-2
v_gene: TRBV4-2
d_gene: NA
CDR3nt: TGTGCCAGCAGCCAAGATGCGGCGACTCGATATGGCTACACCTTC
CDR3aa: CASSQDAATRYGYTF

abundance: NA
j_gene: TRBJ2-3
v_gene: TRBV2
d_gene: TRBD1
CDR3nt: TGTGCCAGCACCCCGGGACAGGGGCAGACAGATACGCAGTATTTT
CDR3aa: CASTPGQGQTDTQYF

abundance: NA
j_gene: TRBJ2-5
v_gene: TRBV28
d_gene: TRBD2
CDR3nt: TGTGCCAGCAGTCCCATCCACCACTTGGCTAGCGGGAGCATCCAGTACTTC
CDR3aa: CASSPIHHLASGSIQYF

abundance: NA
j_gene: TRBJ2-1
v_gene: TRBV11-2
d_gene: NA
CDR3nt: TGTGCCAGCAGCCCCGGTAGTAACAATGAGCAGTTCTTC
CDR3aa: CASSPGSNNEQFF

abundance: NA
j_gene: TRBJ1-3
v_gene: TRBV30
d_gene: TRBD1
CDR3nt: TGTGCCTGGAGCCCGGACAGGGGCCCTGGAAACACCATATATTTT
CDR3aa: CAWSPDRGPGNTIYF

abundance: once
j_gene: TRBJ1-3
v_gene: TRBV10-3
d_gene: NA
CDR3nt: TGTGCCATCAGTGATGACAACTCTGGAAACACCATATATTTT
CDR3aa: CAISDDNSGNTIYF

abundance: NA
j_gene: TRBJ2-1
v_gene: TRBV12-5
d_gene: TRBD2
CDR3nt: TGTGCTAGTGGTTTGAGACTAGCGGGAGACAATGAGCAGTTCTTC
CDR3aa: CASGLRLAGDNEQFF

abundance: NA
j_gene: TRBJ2-7
v_gene: TRBV10-3
d_gene: TRBD2
CDR3nt: TGTGCCATCAGCGGGACTAGCGGAGCTGGGGAGCAGTACTTC
CDR3aa: CAISGTSGAGEQYF

abundance: NA
j_gene: TRBJ2-7
v_gene: TRBV6-6
d_gene: NA
CDR3nt: TGTGCCAGCAGTCCTGCCGGTTGGGGCCTGGAGCAGTACTTC
CDR3aa: CASSPAGWGLEQYF

abundance: once
j_gene: TRBJ1-4
v_gene: TRBV5-1
d_gene: TRBD1
CDR3nt: TGCGCCAGCAGCTTGGCTTCAGGGGGCGACGAAAAACTGTTTTTT
CDR3aa: CASSLASGGDEKLFF

abundance: NA
j_gene: TRBJ1-1
v_gene: TRBV5-1
d_gene: NA
CDR3nt: TGCGCCAGCAGCTCACAACAGGGTGAAGCTTTCTTT
CDR3aa: CASSSQQGEAFF

abundance: NA
j_gene: TRBJ2-7
v_gene: TRBV11-2
d_gene: NA
CDR3nt: TGTGCCAGCAGCCGAGGTTCCCTGCTCCTCTACGAGCAGTACTTC
CDR3aa: CASSRGSLLLYEQYF

abundance: NA
j_gene: TRBJ1-2
v_gene: TRBV9
d_gene: NA
CDR3nt: TGTGCCAGCGCGGGTGCCAGAAACTATGGCTACACCTTC
CDR3aa: CASAGARNYGYTF

abundance: NA
j_gene: TRBJ1-5
v_gene: TRBV6-1
d_gene: NA
CDR3nt: TGTGCCAGCAGTGATGGGCGGGGCAGGAGCAATCAGCCCCAGCATTTT
CDR3aa: CASSDGRGRSNQPQHF

abundance: NA
j_gene: TRBJ2-3
v_gene: TRBV29-1
d_gene: NA
CDR3nt: TGCAGCGTTGCAGGTCTCATCCCTAGCACAGATACGCAGTATTTT
CDR3aa: CSVAGLIPSTDTQYF

abundance: NA
j_gene: TRBJ2-3
v_gene: TRBV27
d_gene: TRBD1
CDR3nt: TGTGCCAGCAGCCGACAGGGGACAGATACGCAGTATTTT
CDR3aa: CASSRQGTDTQYF

abundance: NA
j_gene: TRBJ1-2
v_gene: TRBV28
d_gene: TRBD1
CDR3nt: TGTGCCAGCAGAACAGGGGGAAATGGCTACACCTTC
CDR3aa: CASRTGGNGYTF

abundance: NA
j_gene: TRBJ2-4
v_gene: TRBV28
d_gene: NA
CDR3nt: TGTGCCAGCAGTTTAGCGCCCCGGGAAAACATTCAGTACTTC
CDR3aa: CASSLAPRENIQYF

abundance: NA
j_gene: TRBJ2-5
v_gene: TRBV29-1
d_gene: NA
CDR3nt: TGCAGCGTTGGGGGAGGTTCAGAGACCCAGTACTTC
CDR3aa: CSVGGGSETQYF

abundance: NA
j_gene: TRBJ2-2
v_gene: TRBV7-3
d_gene: TRBD2
CDR3nt: TGTGCCAGCAGCTTTTCCAAGTTGCGGGAGGACCGATTGAACACCGGGGAGCTGTTTTTT
CDR3aa: CASSFSKLREDRLNTGELFF

abundance: NA
j_gene: TRBJ2-7
v_gene: TRBV7-2
d_gene: TRBD2
CDR3nt: TGTGCCAGCAGCTTTCTTCTAGCGGGAGAGGGAGAGCAGTACTTC
CDR3aa: CASSFLLAGEGEQYF

abundance: NA
j_gene: TRBJ1-1
v_gene: TRBV19
d_gene: NA
CDR3nt: TGTGCCACACGGGATCCATTCTTTGAAGCTTTCTTT
CDR3aa: CATRDPFFEAFF

abundance: NA
j_gene: TRBJ1-4
v_gene: TRBV11-2
d_gene: TRBD1
CDR3nt: TGTGCCAGCAGCTCTACAGGGGGCGCAGAGGAAAAACTGTTTTTT
CDR3aa: CASSSTGGAEEKLFF

abundance: NA
j_gene: TRBJ2-3
v_gene: TRBV18
d_gene: NA
CDR3nt: TGTGCCAGCTCACCGGGGAGGAGCACAGATACGCAGTATTTT
CDR3aa: CASSPGRSTDTQYF

abundance: NA
j_gene: TRBJ1-1
v_gene: TRBV19
d_gene: TRBD1
CDR3nt: TGTGCCAGTAGTCCGGACAGGGACACTGAAGCTTTCTTT
CDR3aa: CASSPDRDTEAFF

abundance: NA
j_gene: TRBJ1-5
v_gene: TRBV2
d_gene: TRBD1
CDR3nt: TGTGCCAGTAGTGAGGGACAGTCGGGTCAGCCCCAGCATTTT
CDR3aa: CASSEGQSGQPQHF

abundance: NA
j_gene: TRBJ1-1
v_gene: TRBV29-1
d_gene: TRBD1
CDR3nt: TGCAGCGTTCACAGGGGCGGAGTGAACACTGAAGCTTTCTTT
CDR3aa: CSVHRGGVNTEAFF

abundance: NA
j_gene: TRBJ1-5
v_gene: TRBV28
d_gene: TRBD1
CDR3nt: TGTGCCAGCAGTTTCCTGGACAGGGGGAAGAGGAGCAATCAGCCCCAGCATTTT
CDR3aa: CASSFLDRGKRSNQPQHF

abundance: NA
j_gene: TRBJ2-3
v_gene: TRBV9
d_gene: TRBD2
CDR3nt: TGTGCCAGCAGCGTAGCCGGAGGACTAGCGCTGATGGGTCGCACAGATACGCAGTATTTT
CDR3aa: CASSVAGGLALMGRTDTQYF

abundance: NA
j_gene: TRBJ2-1
v_gene: TRBV5-1
d_gene: TRBD2
CDR3nt: TGCGCCAGCAGCCCTGGACTAGCCTACAATGAGCAGTTCTTC
CDR3aa: CASSPGLAYNEQFF

abundance: NA
j_gene: TRBJ2-1
v_gene: TRBV15
d_gene: NA
CDR3nt: TGTGCCACCAGCAGTGGGGCGGATGAGCAGTTCTTC
CDR3aa: CATSSGADEQFF

abundance: NA
j_gene: TRBJ1-4
v_gene: TRBV2
d_gene: NA
CDR3nt: TGTGCCAGCACCCATGGGAGGGGGAATTCTGAAAAACTGTTTTTT
CDR3aa: CASTHGRGNSEKLFF

abundance: NA
j_gene: TRBJ2-1
v_gene: TRBV5-1
d_gene: TRBD2
CDR3nt: TGCGCCAGCAGCAGAACAAGCCCGAGCGGGAGCTACAATGAGCAGTTCTTC
CDR3aa: CASSRTSPSGSYNEQFF

abundance: NA
j_gene: TRBJ2-2
v_gene: TRBV7-9
d_gene: TRBD1
CDR3nt: TGTGCCAGCATTAACGGCAGGGGGCTGGCCGGGGAGCTGTTTTTT
CDR3aa: CASINGRGLAGELFF